This T cell receptor beta chain was sequenced for a study of T cell clones after liver transplantation. Overall study context: A pre-transplant mixed lymphocyte reaction with TCRbeta sequencing defined graft-donor-reactive clones followed in post-transplant blood.

Clones were sequenced by immunoSEQ multiplex PCR, and TCRdb holds only the in-frame ones, with some missing. The sample shows approximately 70,000 clones, around four fifths of them seen only once. The source of this sequence is a human patient who received a liver transplant. The T cells may partly be graft donor cells. The source material was CD4+ T cells from blood, sampled around 50 months after liver transplant.

The CDR3 DNA follows: TGTGCCAGCAGTCCCCCAGTTGTTACAACTAATGAAAAACTGTTTTTT. This translates into CASSPPVVTTNEKLFF. The chain joins TRBV6-4 to TRBJ1-4; D not resolved. The CDR3 is 16 residues long. V was pared by 5 bases and J by 0 bases, with 13 bases between. Germline V CDR1 and CDR2: MRHNA, SNTAGT.